Listed here are 15 T cell receptor beta chains from one sample, sequenced in a study of T cells in Graves' hyperthyroidism and ophthalmopathy. Regions amplified from RNA transcripts were the TCR beta CDR3 regions. The HTBI primer set drove a first-round RT-PCR of the TCR CDR3. TCRdb recomputed calls from the multiplex PCR reads with MiXCR, one row per CDR3 protein. Found here are hundreds of thousands of distinct CDR3 sequences, about 20% of them singletons; the top ten hold 50% to 75%. Material for sequencing was blood. The receptors originated from a man aged 25-45 years with Graves' ophthalmopathy.

The chain couples TRBV6-1 to TRBJ1-2; D remains ambiguous. Trimming shortened V by 3 bases and J by 2 bases, and 19 bases separated the two germline ends. Germline V lookup: CDR1 MNHNS, CDR2 SASEGT. The CDR3 is 17 residues long. DNA for the CDR3: TGTGCCAGCAGTGATCTCCTTCGGCTTGGCTCGAACTATGGCTACACCTTC. Encoded protein: CASSDLLRLGSNYGYTF.

The chain uses TRBV25-1 and TRBJ1-1, with D uncertain. The CDR3 is 18 residues long. Germline V gene lookup returns CDR1 MGHDK and CDR2 SYGVNS. The V end was cut by 1 base, the J end by 6 bases, with 24 bases between. The CDR3 DNA is TGTGCCAGCAGTGAATTGATTATCCGAGACACCGACCTACCTGAAGCTTTCTTT. Translation gives CASSELIIRDTDLPEAFF.

About this clonotype itself: A read error may be the cause here, since a much bigger clone is one base away. The V and J genes are TRBV28 and TRBJ1-4; possible D gene TRBD1, 6 bases. This CDR3 has 16 amino acids. Germline CDR1 MDHEN, CDR2 SYDVKM. The chain's CDR3 is CASSPRGGRQREKLLF. The CDR3 DNA reads TGTGCCAGCAGTCCGAGGGGGGGACGACAGCGTGAAAAACTGCTTTTT.

This clonotype was seen a few times. The genes are TRBV9 and TRBJ2-6; D is ambiguous. The V gene's germline CDR1 is SGDLS and CDR2 YYNGEE. CDR3 length: 15 amino acids. V shed 0 bases and J shed 2 bases, with 6 bases lying between them. The CDR3 bases are TGTGCCAGCAGCGTAGAAGGGACTGGGGCCAACGTCCTGACTTTC. This translates into CASSVEGTGANVLTF. Based on the CDR3 plus reference TRBV9 and TRBJ2-6, the full variable domain is DSGVTQTPKHLITATGQRVTLRCSPRSGDLSVYWYQQSLDQGLQFLIQYYNGEERAKGNILERFSAQQFPDLHSELNLSSLELGDSALYFCASSVEGTGANVLTFGAGSRLTVL.

The chain is built from TRBV20-1 and TRBJ2-3; TRBD2 matches 8 bases. Germline V gene sequence: CDR1 DFQATT, CDR2 SNEGSKA (reference sequence). The CDR3 extends over 19 amino acids. V gave up 2 bases and J gave up 1 base; unmatched junction bases: 17. In nucleotides, the CDR3 is TGCAGTGCTAGAAAGTCGAGGGAGGGCGGACTAGCCGGCACAGATACGCAGTATTTT. It is translated as CSARKSREGGLAGTDTQYF.

This sequence joins TRBV29-1 and TRBJ1-1; TRBD1 is a possible D gene (5 bases). The CDR3 length is 14 residues. Germline lookup yields CDR1 SQVTM and CDR2 ANQGSEA. Trimming removed 4 bases from V and 0 bases from J, with 12 bases in between. The CDR3 spells CSVGGLVMNTEAFF. The CDR3 coding sequence is TGCAGCGTTGGGGGGTTGGTTATGAACACTGAAGCTTTCTTT.

This clonotype was seen repeatedly, ten times or more. The V and J genes are TRBV3-1 and TRBJ1-1, with D possibly being TRBD1 (6 bases). Germline V gene sequence: CDR1 LGHDT, CDR2 YNNKEL (reference sequence). The CDR3 loop spans 14 amino acids. The V and J ends lost 2 bases and 5 bases respectively, with 12 bases between them. CDR3 sequence: CASSQRTVRTEAFF. CDR3 nucleotide sequence: TGTGCCAGCAGCCAAAGGACAGTGAGGACTGAAGCTTTCTTT.

The chain joins TRBV28 to TRBJ2-7; D may be TRBD1 or TRBD2 (5 bases each). Germline-derived CDR1 and CDR2 are MDHEN and SYDVKM. The CDR3 has 13 amino acids. V was cut by 7 bases and J by 6 bases, with 16 bases left in between. Here the CDR3 DNA reads TGTGCCAGCACCCCAATGGGGGTTCTCGAGCAGTACTTC. It specifies CASTPMGVLEQYF. Full variable domain (remainder filled in from reference TRBV28 and TRBJ2-7): DVKVTQSSRYLVKRTGEKVFLECVQDMDHENMFWYRQDPGLGLRLIYFSYDVKMKEKGDIPEGYSVSREKKERFSLILESASTNQTSMYLCASTPMGVLEQYFGPGTRLTVT.

In this sample, this clonotype turned up many times. The chain uses TRBV28 and TRBJ1-1, with D possibly TRBD1 on 5 matching bases. The CDR3 runs to 14 residues. V lost 2 bases, J lost 8 bases, and 15 bases lay in between. CDR1 MDHEN and CDR2 SYDVKM come from the germline V gene. The CDR3 loop is CASSLMGTAVEAFF. The CDR3 DNA reads as TGTGCCAGCAGTTTAATGGGGACCGCCGTCGAAGCTTTCTTT.

The genes are TRBV6-1 and TRBJ1-6; the match to TRBD1 covers 7 bases. This CDR3 has 18 residues. Germline V lookup: CDR1 MNHNS, CDR2 SASEGT. The V and J ends lost 2 bases and 0 bases, in that order; junction bases with no gene match: 7. CDR3 DNA: TGTGCCAGCAGTGAAAGGGTGACAGGGAGCTCCTATAATTCACCCCTCCACTTT. Protein sequence: CASSERVTGSSYNSPLHF.

In its sample, this clonotype was seen a few times. The chain carries TRBV15 and TRBJ2-2; 7 bases agree with TRBD2. The V gene end was trimmed by 1 base and the J gene end by 7 bases; junction bases not matched to a gene: 3. CDR1 and CDR2 from the germline V gene are LNHNV and YYDKDF (reference sequence). The CDR3 has 14 amino acids. The CDR3 protein is CATSRARDYGELFF. The DNA of the CDR3 is TGTGCCACCAGCAGAGCCAGGGACTACGGGGAGCTGTTTTTT.

This clonotype came up a few times. The chain combines TRBV20-1 with TRBJ2-7; 12 nucleotides align to TRBD2. The CDR3 totals 15 residues. The J segment lost 4 bases and the V segment lost 0 bases, leaving 4 bases of the junction unmatched. The germline V gene has CDR1 DFQATT and CDR2 SNEGSKA (reference sequence). CDR3 protein: CSARDRLAGEYEQYF. In nucleotides, the CDR3 is TGCAGTGCTAGAGATAGACTAGCGGGAGAGTACGAGCAGTACTTC.

The gene calls are TRBV6-6 and TRBJ1-5; 10 bases agree with TRBD1. V shed 2 bases and J 5 bases; nucleotides not matched to a gene: 6. The CDR3 has 16 amino acids. Per germline, CDR1 MNHNY and CDR2 SVGAGI (reference sequence). As DNA, the CDR3 is TGTGCCAGCAGTTACGGGACAGGGGCACTCGATCAGCCCCAGCATTTT. This translates into CASSYGTGALDQPQHF.

The CDR3 here is CASSLAGRGAQETQYF. CDR3 in DNA: TGCGCCAGCAGCTTGGCGGGTAGGGGGGCCCAAGAGACCCAGTACTTC. The chain links TRBV5-1 to TRBJ2-5; D tentatively reads TRBD1 or TRBD2 (6 bases each). The ends were cut back, 0 bases at V and 1 base at J, with 13 bases in the middle. Germline V gives CDR1 SGHRS, CDR2 YFSETQ. The CDR3 is 16 residues long.

V is TRBV15 and J is TRBJ1-1; maybe TRBD1 (6 bases). The CDR3 has 14 amino acids. In germline, CDR1 is LNHNV, CDR2 YYDKDF (reference sequence). The ends were cut back, 1 base at V and 2 bases at J, with 8 bases in the middle. The CDR3 DNA is TGTGCCACCAGCAGAGGGACAGAAAACACTGAAGCTTTCTTT. This translates into CATSRGTENTEAFF.